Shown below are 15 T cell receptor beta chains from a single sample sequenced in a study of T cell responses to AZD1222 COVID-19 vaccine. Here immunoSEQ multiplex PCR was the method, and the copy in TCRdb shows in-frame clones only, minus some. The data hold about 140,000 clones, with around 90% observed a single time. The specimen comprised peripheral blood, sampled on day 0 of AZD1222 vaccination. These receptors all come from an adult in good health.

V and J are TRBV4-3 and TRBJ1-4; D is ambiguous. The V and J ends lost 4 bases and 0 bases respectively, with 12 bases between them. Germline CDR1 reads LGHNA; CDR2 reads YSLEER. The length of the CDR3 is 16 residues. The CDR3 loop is CASSPDPVSTNEKLFF. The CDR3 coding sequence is TGCGCCAGCAGCCCTGACCCCGTCTCAACTAATGAAAAACTGTTTTTT.

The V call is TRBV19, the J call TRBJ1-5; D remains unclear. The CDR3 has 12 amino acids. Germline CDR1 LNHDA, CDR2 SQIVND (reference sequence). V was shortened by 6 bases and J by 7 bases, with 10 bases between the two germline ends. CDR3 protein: CASRKDSQPQHF. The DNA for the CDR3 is TGTGCCAGTAGGAAAGATTCCCAGCCCCAGCATTTT.

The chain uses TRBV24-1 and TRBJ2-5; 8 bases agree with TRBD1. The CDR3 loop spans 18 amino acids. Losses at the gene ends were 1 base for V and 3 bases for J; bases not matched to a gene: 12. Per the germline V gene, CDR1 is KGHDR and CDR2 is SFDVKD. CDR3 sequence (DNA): TGTGCCACCAGTGATTTATCTTCTGCGACAGGGGCCGAAGAGACCCAGTACTTC. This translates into CATSDLSSATGAEETQYF.

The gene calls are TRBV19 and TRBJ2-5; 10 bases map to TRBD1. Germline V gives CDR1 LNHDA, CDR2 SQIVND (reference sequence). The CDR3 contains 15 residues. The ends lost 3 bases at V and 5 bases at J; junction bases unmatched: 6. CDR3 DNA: TGTGCCAGTAGTATGGGGACAGGGGCCAGGGAGACCCAGTACTTC. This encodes CASSMGTGARETQYF.

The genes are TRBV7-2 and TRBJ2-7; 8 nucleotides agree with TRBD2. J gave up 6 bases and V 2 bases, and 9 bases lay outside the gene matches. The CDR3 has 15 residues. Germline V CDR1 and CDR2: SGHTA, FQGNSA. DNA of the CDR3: TGTGCCAGCAGCTTAACGACGGGAGGGCCCAGCGAGCAGTACTTC. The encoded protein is CASSLTTGGPSEQYF.

CDR3 loop: CASSLRPGGGPYEQYF. The CDR3 coding sequence is TGTGCCAGCAGCTTACGGCCAGGGGGAGGTCCCTACGAGCAGTACTTC. The chain joins TRBV7-8 to TRBJ2-7; a possible D gene is TRBD1 (7 bases). The germline V gene encodes CDR1 SGHVS and CDR2 FQNEAQ. V lost 2 bases and J lost 2, with 16 bases in between. The length of the CDR3 is 16 residues.

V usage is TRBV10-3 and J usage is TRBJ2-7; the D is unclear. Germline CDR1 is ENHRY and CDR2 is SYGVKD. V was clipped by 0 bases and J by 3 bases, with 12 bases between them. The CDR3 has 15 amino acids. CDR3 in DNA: TGTGCCATCAGTGAGTCGATTAGGCCCGGCTACGAGCAGTACTTC. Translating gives CAISESIRPGYEQYF.

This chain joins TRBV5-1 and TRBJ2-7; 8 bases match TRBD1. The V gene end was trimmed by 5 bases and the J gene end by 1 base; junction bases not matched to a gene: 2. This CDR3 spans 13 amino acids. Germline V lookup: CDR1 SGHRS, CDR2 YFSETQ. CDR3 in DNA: TGCGCCAGCAGACGGACAGGGTCCTACGAGCAGTACTTC. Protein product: CASRRTGSYEQYF.

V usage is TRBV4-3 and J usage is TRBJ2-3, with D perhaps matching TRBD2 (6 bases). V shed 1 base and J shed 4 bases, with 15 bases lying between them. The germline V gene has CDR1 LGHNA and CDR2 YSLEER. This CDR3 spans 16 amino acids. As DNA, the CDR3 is TGCGCCAGCAGCCAAGGCGGGGTCGAGACGGCAGATACGCAGTATTTT. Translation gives CASSQGGVETADTQYF.

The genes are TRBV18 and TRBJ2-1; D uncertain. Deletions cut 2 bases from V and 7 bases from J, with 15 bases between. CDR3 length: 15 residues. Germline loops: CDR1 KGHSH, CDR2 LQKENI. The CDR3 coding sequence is TGTGCCAGCTCACCAAGGAGCTCTCTGGAGAATGAGCAGTTCTTC. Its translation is CASSPRSSLENEQFF.

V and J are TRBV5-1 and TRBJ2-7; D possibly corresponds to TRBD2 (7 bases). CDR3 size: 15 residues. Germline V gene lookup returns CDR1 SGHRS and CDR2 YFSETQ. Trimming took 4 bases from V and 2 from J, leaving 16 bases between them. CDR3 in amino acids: CASSGGAGPTYEQYF. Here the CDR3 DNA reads TGCGCCAGCAGCGGGGGGGCCGGACCGACCTACGAGCAGTACTTC.

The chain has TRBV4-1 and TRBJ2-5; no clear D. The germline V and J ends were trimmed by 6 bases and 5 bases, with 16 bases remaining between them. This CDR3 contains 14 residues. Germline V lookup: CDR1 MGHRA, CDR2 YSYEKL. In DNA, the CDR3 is TGCGCCAGCAGTAATGTCGGAGTTGGGGAGACCCAGTACTTC. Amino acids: CASSNVGVGETQYF.

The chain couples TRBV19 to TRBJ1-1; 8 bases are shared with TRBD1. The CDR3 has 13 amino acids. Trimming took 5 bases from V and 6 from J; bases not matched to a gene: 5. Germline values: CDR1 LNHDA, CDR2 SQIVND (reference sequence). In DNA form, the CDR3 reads TGTGCCAGTAGTCGACAGGGGCTCGCTGAAGCTTTCTTT. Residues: CASSRQGLAEAFF. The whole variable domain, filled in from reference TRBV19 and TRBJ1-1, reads DGGITQSPKYLFRKEGQNVTLSCEQNLNHDAMYWYRQDPGQGLRLIYYSQIVNDFQKGDIAEGYSVSREKKESFPLTVTSAQKNPTAFYLCASSRQGLAEAFFGQGTRLTVV.

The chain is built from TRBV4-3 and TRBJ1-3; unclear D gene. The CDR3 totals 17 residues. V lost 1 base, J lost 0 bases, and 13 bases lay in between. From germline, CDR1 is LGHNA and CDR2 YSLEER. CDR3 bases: TGCGCCAGCAGCCAAGGCAGAGGTTTCCCCTCTGGAAACACCATATATTTT. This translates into CASSQGRGFPSGNTIYF.

Written as DNA, the CDR3 is TGTGCCAGCAGCCCGTGGGGAGCCAAAAACATTCAGTACTTC. This gives the protein CASSPWGAKNIQYF. The chain recombines TRBV28 with TRBJ2-4; D is unclear. The CDR3 runs 14 residues. V lost 6 bases to trimming and J lost 0 bases, with 9 bases between them. Germline V lookup: CDR1 MDHEN, CDR2 SYDVKM.